This T cell receptor (beta chain) appears in the sequencing data of a study of Tregs in tolerant kidney transplant recipients. Study summary: Recipients received nonmyeloablative bone marrow transplants from related graft donors, with transient mixed chimerism.

The repertoire was sequenced with immunoSEQ multiplex PCR; TCRdb's copy has only in-frame clones and lacks some. The data show fewer than 35,000 clones, and the top ten clones hold approximately 6.9%. Points on this clone: Coverage ceases 3 residues before the CDR3 finishes, and the germline J gene fills in the end.

Germline loops: CDR1 SNHLY, CDR2 FYNNEI. The V and J ends lost 4 bases and 1 base respectively, with 13 bases between them. The CDR3 is made up of 15 amino acids. The chain has TRBV2 and TRBJ2-5; maybe TRBD2 (5 bases). The receptor was derived from a human donor who received a combined kidney and bone marrow transplant. The sample was CD8+ T cells from blood, taken before the transplant. CDR3 region: CASSVGRLTQETQYF. CDR3 bases read: TGTGCCAGCAGTGTAGGGAGACTAACCCAAGAGACC.